The 6 T cell receptor beta chains in this list originate from one sample, sequenced in a study of blood T cell repertoires in COVID-19. This table comes from immunoSEQ multiplex PCR, and its TCRdb copy is limited to in-frame clones, with some not included. The sample holds 150,000 to 200,000 clones, around 89% seen once. Source material: PBMCs or T cells enriched from blood (not recorded which). These receptors were collected from a woman aged 45-60 years who had recovered from COVID-19.

The chain couples TRBV4-3 to TRBJ1-2, with D possibly TRBD1 on 5 matching bases. Trimming removed 5 bases from V and 4 bases from J, with 17 bases in between. The CDR3 runs to 15 residues. CDR1 and CDR2 (germline): LGHNA, YSLEER. The CDR3 nucleotides are TGCGCCAGCAGCGCAAGTCAGACAGCCGGCTATGGCTACACCTTC. It codes for CASSASQTAGYGYTF.

The chain joins TRBV19 to TRBJ2-3, with a weak D call TRBD2 (5 bases). The CDR3 extends over 17 amino acids. V was cut by 4 bases and J by 3 bases, with 20 bases left in between. Germline CDR1 is LNHDA and CDR2 is SQIVND (reference sequence). CDR3 DNA sequence: TGTGCCAGTAGTACTCCGCTAGGGCGCCCGGGAACAGATACGCAGTATTTT. Protein: CASSTPLGRPGTDTQYF.

The rearrangement links TRBV29-1 to TRBJ2-7; 9 positions agree with TRBD1. The germline V gene encodes CDR1 SQVTM and CDR2 ANQGSEA. V lost 4 bases to trimming and J lost 5 bases; unmatched junction nucleotides: 9. This CDR3 is built from 14 residues. CDR3 protein: CSVGNRGQSHEQYF. The CDR3 DNA follows: TGCAGCGTTGGAAACAGGGGGCAAAGCCACGAGCAGTACTTC.

The chain combines TRBV4-2 with TRBJ1-4, with D maybe TRBD1 (5 bases). This CDR3 has 16 residues. V gave up 0 bases and J gave up 3 bases, with 11 bases separating them. The germline V gene encodes CDR1 LGHNA and CDR2 YNFKEQ. This chain's CDR3 is CASSQDARVPNEKLFF. CDR3 DNA: TGTGCCAGCAGCCAAGATGCCAGGGTACCTAATGAAAAACTGTTTTTT.

This chain connects TRBV4-1 to TRBJ1-4; D might be TRBD1 (5 bases). V was shortened by 4 bases and J by 5 bases, with 14 bases between the two germline ends. Germline V gene lookup returns CDR1 MGHRA and CDR2 YSYEKL. The CDR3 extends over 15 amino acids. The CDR3, as DNA: TGCGCCAGCAGCCGGGCCAGCAGGGTGAATGAAAAACTGTTTTTT. Amino acids: CASSRASRVNEKLFF.

This clone has a single count. The rearrangement uses TRBV5-4 and TRBJ1-3; D uncertain. The CDR3 consists of 14 residues. Germline lookup yields CDR1 SGHNT and CDR2 YYREEE (reference sequence). V gave up 0 bases and J gave up 2 bases, with 6 bases separating them. The CDR3 nucleotides read TGTGCCAGCAGCTTGGCAGGCGCTGGAAACACCATATATTTT. Its translation is CASSLAGAGNTIYF.